This note documents a single TCR beta chain sequence. Which antigen it targets is not known. Within one base of it there is no much larger clone, and no base qualities were kept. The data belong to a study of blood T cells in healthy people across ages (dated by TCRdb to about 2015). As for the study more broadly: In model experiments, template switching captured about one uniquely barcoded TCR beta cDNA molecule for every two T cells. To track age-related changes in TCR beta repertoire diversity, the study relied on deep sequencing normalized with unique cDNA molecular identifiers. Donors were grouped into four age groups: young (average about 15 years), middle-aged (about 40), aged (about 59) and long-lived (roughly 80). Using the same blood draw, the study looked at two additional independent replicas of 1 million unique cDNA reads for two donors, one aged 18 to 29 and the other aged 80 or older.

There are 14 amino acids in the CDR3, from cysteine to phenylalanine inclusive. The kept DNA is CDR3 alone, 42 bases in frame from the first base. V was cut back by 3 bases and J by 8 bases, leaving a gap of 13 bases between them. According to the germline V gene (reference sequence), CDR1 reads SEHNR and CDR2 reads FQNEAQ. To prepare the library, 5' RACE was applied. The reads were generated on an Illumina HiSeq 2500. A second PCR of about 6 to 11 cycles was run with a J-beta primer mix and a sample-barcoded 5' primer. A unique molecular identifier was introduced onto each TCR beta cDNA molecule by a template-switch 5' adaptor carrying 12 random nucleotides. Each sample yielded at least 2.5 million CDR3-containing paired-end reads. The Mint cDNA synthesis kit, primed by a TRBC-specific oligonucleotide, was used to synthesize first-strand cDNA from all RNA. Following uracil-DNA glycosylase treatment, a first 18-cycle PCR with universal primers M1SS and BC2_uni_R was performed on all cDNA. In the paper's pipeline: Each sample was normalized by randomly selecting 1 million high-quality reads, each carrying a distinct molecular identifier. Reads with shared molecular identifiers were discarded instead of being binned into consensus sequences. CDR3 identification, clonotype clustering and error correction used MiTCR with a Q25 quality threshold and the strictest error-elimination algorithm. Lower-bound total TCR beta diversity was estimated with a nonparametric unseen species model using Euler transformation. TCRdb applied fastp at Q25 and MiXCR to the public reads, then kept only in-frame beta chains. A single entry per CDR3 protein holds the most common genes and DNA from its merged rows. TCRdb, rather than the study authors, made the V and J calls. The sample contains about 800,000 distinct CDR3 sequences, 25% of them found a single time. The ten largest account for 3.7% of the sample.

Systemically healthy Caucasian individuals from Russia, 39 in total and aged about 6 to 95 years, were included as donors. Ten milliliters of peripheral blood were drawn from each donor into EDTA-treated Vacutainer tubes. Ficoll-Paque density-gradient centrifugation was used to isolate PBMCs, with at least 7 million per sample. Trizol reagent was used to extract total RNA from PBMCs, with at least 6 micrograms per sample. For every donor, an aliquot of PBMCs went through flow cytometry to measure the percentages of naive CD45RAhigh/CD27high T cells. Findings and caveats that apply to the study as a whole: Because the CMV infection status of the donors was unknown, age-related changes in expanded clonotypes may potentially have been confounded. Compared with the aged group, more naive CD4+ T cells, fewer expanded clones and increased TCR diversity were shown by the long-lived group, suggesting age selection. A strong correlation was found between observed TCR beta diversity and the percentage of naive T cells measured by flow cytometry. Estimates of total diversity based on one million sequenced T cells were considered lower bounds and underestimates. As age increased, observed TCR beta diversity per million T cells dropped in a roughly linear way, and a significant reduction was already evident by age around 41. Bulk unsorted PBMC profiling prevented conclusive comparison of naive and antigen-experienced compartments.

Separately, the same data were catalogued under a study of T cells of mothers and their children. From that second study: Donors were nine systemically healthy Caucasian individuals: three mothers and their six children. cDNA synthesis consumed the entire amount of extracted RNA, loaded at 1.5 ug RNA in each 15 ul reaction. Sample barcodes and 2-4 random nucleotides were added via the M1S primer in the second PCR. Over 10 million TCR beta CDR3 reads came from each mother, compared with roughly 2.8 million reads from each child. Thymic selection shapes the output of TCR recombination in a similar way in related and unrelated pairs, and inherited differences have a minor effect. Normalized repertoire overlap in related mother-child pairs was always slightly higher than in unrelated mother-child pairs, but the difference was never significant. No persistent microchimeric T cell clones were detected, at a sensitivity of approximately 90 clones per million clonotypes. In the study, deep NGS was used to compare the TCR beta repertoires of mothers and children, and features distinguishing related mother-child pairs from unrelated individuals were sought. On average, the children were roughly 10 +/- 4 years old, while the mothers were roughly 36 +/- 4 years old. Libraries were sequenced on Illumina HiSeq 2000 with 100+100 nt paired-end reads after adapter ligation with NEBNext reagents. Mother and child libraries were prepared a month apart and sequenced in separate runs to prevent cross-contamination. Between roughly 450,000 and 2,000,000 distinct TCR beta clonotypes were identified per donor. Naive TCR beta clonotypes were estimated from low-frequency clonotypes matched to each donor's FACS-determined naive share, without sorting.

The chain is made from TRBV7-9 and TRBJ1-4; the D gene is perhaps TRBD1, from 6 matching bases. The receptor was derived from a boy under 18 in good health. Sample: blood. The CDR3 has the sequence CASSLVQGGEKLFF. In nucleotides, the sequence is TGTGCCAGCAGCTTGGTACAGGGCGGGGAAAAACTGTTTTTT.